A selection of T cell receptor beta chains follows, all from one sample in a study of cytomegalovirus exposure and HLA in healthy donors. Using immunoSEQ multiplex PCR, the repertoire was profiled, and TCRdb retains in-frame clones only, with some absent. The sample has 200,000 to 250,000 clones, over 80% seen once. Input material: PBMCs. These receptors originate from a woman aged 30 to 39 in good health and CMV-seropositive. Each CDR3 is given with its conserved first and last residue. The D gene is left open where the match is weak. Part of the rows lack a size; the others show once, few, many or a class for expanded clones.

j_gene	v_gene	d_gene	abundance	CDR3aa	CDR3nt
TRBJ1-2	TRBV6-5	-	-	CASSSDMGYTF	TGTGCCAGCAGTTCCGATATGGGCTACACCTTC
TRBJ1-5	TRBV4-1	-	-	CASSQLGLGPLRSNQPQHF	TGCGCCAGCAGCCAATTGGGTTTAGGGCCCCTGCGGAGCAATCAGCCCCAGCATTTT
TRBJ2-3	TRBV10-1	-	-	CASSEVLSSVSTDTQYF	TGCGCCAGCAGTGAGGTTCTCTCGAGCGTAAGCACAGATACGCAGTATTTT
TRBJ1-1	TRBV30	-	-	CAWSWFTEAFF	TGTGCCTGGAGTTGGTTTACTGAAGCTTTCTTT
TRBJ2-2	TRBV14	-	-	CASSHYQVRTGELFF	TGTGCCAGCAGCCATTATCAGGTCCGGACCGGGGAGCTGTTTTTT
TRBJ1-2	TRBV27	-	few	CASSPHAEEGYTF	TGTGCCAGCAGTCCGCACGCCGAAGAGGGCTACACCTTC
TRBJ2-3	TRBV27	-	-	CASSPRGGTITDTQYF	TGTGCCAGCAGTCCTCGGGGCGGGACAATAACAGATACGCAGTATTTT
TRBJ1-5	TRBV30	-	few	CAWSVNRGPQHF	TGTGCCTGGAGTGTGAACCGGGGTCCCCAGCATTTT
TRBJ1-1	TRBV6-1	-	-	CATRHSNTEAFF	TGTGCCACCCGACACAGTAACACTGAAGCTTTCTTT
TRBJ1-2	TRBV5-6	TRBD1	once	CASSRRDRDVGYTF	TGTGCCAGCAGCCGCCGGGACAGGGACGTGGGCTACACCTTC
TRBJ2-7	TRBV29-1	TRBD2	-	CSVPKAGGYEQYF	TGCAGCGTCCCTAAAGCGGGAGGCTACGAGCAGTACTTC
TRBJ2-2	TRBV7-3	TRBD2	-	CASSPSLAQDTGELFF	TGTGCCAGCAGCCCCTCACTAGCGCAGGACACCGGGGAGCTGTTTTTT
TRBJ2-7	TRBV27	-	-	CASSFSRSDHEQYF	TGTGCCAGCAGTTTTTCCAGGAGTGACCACGAGCAGTACTTC
TRBJ2-5	TRBV27	-	-	CASSFTAAETQYF	TGTGCCAGCAGTTTCACCGCTGCTGAGACCCAGTACTTC
TRBJ1-1	TRBV27	-	-	CASSLIGGRTEAFF	TGTGCCAGCAGTTTAATTGGGGGCCGCACTGAAGCTTTCTTT
TRBJ2-1	TRBV25-1	TRBD2	-	CASSFRTSGMDEQFF	TGTGCCAGCAGTTTCCGGACTAGCGGGATGGATGAGCAGTTCTTC
TRBJ2-1	TRBV11-3	TRBD1	-	CASSQGQHNEQFF	TGTGCCAGCAGCCAGGGACAGCACAATGAGCAGTTCTTC
TRBJ1-5	TRBV10-3	-	-	CAIGSEGNQPQHF	TGTGCCATAGGGAGCGAGGGGAATCAGCCCCAGCATTTT
TRBJ1-4	TRBV5-6	TRBD1	-	CASRRFWGTASNEKLFF	TGTGCCAGCAGGAGGTTTTGGGGGACAGCCTCAAATGAAAAACTGTTTTTT
TRBJ2-1	TRBV18	TRBD2	-	CASSSAGTRHEQFF	TGTGCCAGCTCAAGTGCCGGGACTAGACATGAGCAGTTCTTC
TRBJ1-3	TRBV2	-	-	CASSALSGNTIYF	TGTGCCAGCAGTGCCCTCTCTGGAAACACCATATATTTT
TRBJ2-1	TRBV19	-	-	CASSIGYSVHEQFF	TGTGCCAGTAGTATAGGGTATAGCGTGCATGAGCAGTTCTTC
TRBJ2-7	TRBV11-3	TRBD1	-	CASSSRDRGSYEQYF	TGTGCCAGCAGCTCCCGCGACAGGGGGTCCTACGAGCAGTACTTC
TRBJ1-4	TRBV30	-	-	CAWSVFGEKLFF	TGTGCCTGGAGTGTTTTCGGTGAAAAACTGTTTTTT
TRBJ1-5	TRBV28	-	-	CASSHDRDFNQPQHF	TGTGCCAGCAGTCACGACAGAGATTTCAATCAGCCCCAGCATTTT
TRBJ1-1	TRBV2	TRBD1	-	CASSEGGTGGTEAFF	TGTGCCAGCAGTGAAGGAGGGACAGGGGGCACTGAAGCTTTCTTT
TRBJ2-7	TRBV7-9	-	-	CASSSAYEQYF	TGTGCCAGCAGCAGCGCATACGAGCAGTACTTC
TRBJ2-7	TRBV7-3	-	once	CASSLGYMYEQYF	TGTGCCAGCAGCTTAGGCTACATGTACGAGCAGTACTTC
TRBJ2-1	TRBV4-1	-	once	CASSQDPRRDNEQFF	TGCGCCAGCAGCCAAGACCCAAGACGGGACAATGAGCAGTTCTTC
TRBJ2-5	TRBV5-1	TRBD2	-	CASSLDTSGSIGETQYF	TGCGCCAGCAGCTTGGATACTAGCGGGAGTATTGGAGAGACCCAGTACTTC
TRBJ2-5	TRBV5-1	-	-	CASSGRDGIQETQYF	TGCGCCAGCAGCGGCAGGGACGGTATCCAAGAGACCCAGTACTTC
TRBJ2-4	TRBV4-3	-	-	CASSQDVPGNIQYF	TGCGCCAGCAGCCAAGATGTCCCGGGAAACATTCAGTACTTC
TRBJ2-3	TRBV5-1	-	-	CASSRGPGLTDTQYF	TGCGCCAGCAGCCGGGGCCCGGGATTGACAGATACGCAGTATTTT
TRBJ2-7	TRBV9	-	-	CASSVGGRRYEQYF	TGTGCCAGCAGCGTAGGCGGCAGGCGCTACGAGCAGTACTTC
TRBJ2-7	TRBV27	TRBD1	-	CASSLSTGAYEQYF	TGTGCCAGCAGTTTATCAACAGGGGCCTACGAGCAGTACTTC
TRBJ2-2	TRBV5-6	TRBD1	once	CASSLPRDSANTGELFF	TGTGCCAGCAGCCTTCCCCGGGACAGCGCGAACACCGGGGAGCTGTTTTTT
TRBJ1-2	TRBV30	-	-	CAWRDNTGRSGYTF	TGTGCCTGGAGGGATAACACAGGGCGGAGCGGCTACACCTTC
TRBJ2-3	TRBV12-5	TRBD2	-	CASVHSGGRDTQYF	TGTGCTAGTGTTCATTCGGGGGGTAGGGATACGCAGTATTTT
TRBJ1-2	TRBV30	-	once	CAWSVLGGYGYTF	TGTGCCTGGAGTGTACTGGGGGGCTATGGCTACACCTTC
TRBJ2-1	TRBV5-1	-	-	CASSDENEQFF	TGCGCCAGCAGTGATGAGAATGAGCAGTTCTTC
TRBJ1-5	TRBV6-5	TRBD1	-	CASSYDREQPQHF	TGTGCCAGCAGTTACGACAGGGAGCAGCCCCAGCATTTT
TRBJ1-1	TRBV9	-	-	CASSVMGLNTEAFF	TGTGCCAGCAGCGTAATGGGTCTGAACACTGAAGCTTTCTTT
TRBJ2-1	TRBV25-1	TRBD1	-	CASSPYQGADSYNEQFF	TGTGCCAGCAGTCCCTACCAGGGGGCCGATTCCTACAATGAGCAGTTCTTC
TRBJ2-3	TRBV6-1	TRBD2	-	CASSELLAGATSTDTQYF	TGTGCCAGCAGTGAACTTCTAGCGGGGGCAACTAGCACAGATACGCAGTATTTT
TRBJ2-1	TRBV30	-	-	CAWSVRRYNEQFF	TGTGCCTGGAGTGTTCGGCGGTACAATGAGCAGTTCTTC
TRBJ1-1	TRBV5-1	-	few	CASSPTFTSDTEAFF	TGCGCCAGCAGCCCGACTTTTACATCGGACACTGAAGCTTTCTTT
TRBJ1-2	TRBV25-1	-	-	CASSERGRLTRDGYTF	TGTGCCAGCAGTGAACGGGGTCGGCTTACTAGGGATGGCTACACCTTC
TRBJ2-5	TRBV9	-	-	CASSVDPGLRETQYF	TGTGCCAGCAGCGTAGACCCAGGGTTGCGGGAGACCCAGTACTTC